This T cell receptor beta chain was recovered during a study of cytomegalovirus exposure and HLA in healthy donors. Whole-study results and caveats: A list of roughly 160 TCR beta chains associated with cytomegalovirus was given. A link between a missense DCLRE1C variant and TCR beta V- and J-gene trimming emerged from a later analysis. TCR beta sequences reportedly predicted most subjects' HLA-A and HLA-B alleles accurately.

The study ran its PCR with 60 Vbeta and 13 Jbeta primers. Repertoires were generated with immunoSEQ multiplex PCR, while TCRdb's copy carries only in-frame clones and drops some. This table has roughly 86,000 clones, about three quarters appearing once. This CDR3 has 18 residues. Trimming took 1 base from V and 4 from J; bases not matched to a gene: 11. CDR1 is SGHRS, CDR2 YFSETQ, per germline. Of note for this clone: Its antigen is unidentified.

Input material: PBMCs. V gene TRBV5-1 combines with J gene TRBJ2-6; 7 nucleotides agree with TRBD1. This sequence originates from a female donor in good health and CMV-seronegative. CDR3 loop: CASSLLDNRGSGANVLTF. The CDR3 coding sequence is TGCGCCAGCAGCTTGTTGGACAACAGGGGTTCGGGGGCCAACGTCCTGACTTTC.